This T cell receptor (beta chain) derives from a study of T cell responses to AZD1222 COVID-19 vaccine. General study results and limits: Every sample of the repertoires postdated the peak T cell response. Epitopes outside B.1.351 and B.1.1.7 mutated regions reportedly drew nearly half of spike TCRs.

A remark on this clone: Its antigen is still unknown.

Germline V gene lookup returns CDR1 SGHTA and CDR2 FQGNSA. Trimming removed 5 bases from V and 3 bases from J; junction bases left unmatched: 4. The length of the CDR3 is 14 residues. TCRdb keeps only in-frame clones here, not all; method: immunoSEQ multiplex PCR. The sample lists roughly 200,000 clones, around 94% occurring once. The origin of this receptor is an adult who received the MenACWY meningococcal vaccine as a control. The sequencing here drew on peripheral blood, taken 28 days after the second dose of the MenACWY control vaccine. V gene TRBV7-2 combines with J gene TRBJ2-5, with 9 bases fitting TRBD1. The CDR3 loop reads CASSHRQGEETQYF. The CDR3 DNA reads as TGTGCCAGCAGCCACAGACAGGGGGAAGAGACCCAGTACTTC.